These T cell receptor beta chains were read from a single sample in a study of blood T cell repertoires in COVID-19. Only in-frame clones appear in the TCRdb table, and some are missing; sequencing was by immunoSEQ multiplex PCR. Among fewer than 350,000 clones, roughly 86% were seen once, and the ten largest hold 6.5% to 9.5%. The sequencing input was peripheral blood. The receptors come from a woman in her forties or fifties who had recovered from COVID-19. Each CDR3 is given with its conserved first and last residue. D genes are given only for firm matches. Size tells how often a clone was seen (once, few, many) or the class of an expanded clone, and some rows leave it out.

.	12	.	TRBV3-1/TRBV3-2	TRBJ1-2	TGTGCCAGCAGCCTAACTAACTATGGCTACACCTTC	CASSLTNYGYTF
.	16	.	TRBV4-1	TRBJ2-7	TGCGCCAGCAGCCAAGTTTTCCGTGGGGCCTCCTACGAGCAGTACTTC	CASSQVFRGASYEQYF
.	14	once	TRBV28	TRBJ1-1	TGTGCCAGCAGTTCGGCGGGGGGGCGCACTGAAGCTTTCTTT	CASSSAGGRTEAFF
.	13	.	TRBV3-1/TRBV3-2	TRBJ1-5	TGTGCCAGCAGCCGAGACATCAATCAGCCCCAGCATTTT	CASSRDINQPQHF
TRBD2	16	.	TRBV5-5	TRBJ2-7	TGTGCCAGCAGCCGTGGGACTAGCGGGACGTACTACGAGCAGTACTTC	CASSRGTSGTYYEQYF
.	11	.	TRBV28	TRBJ1-2	TGTGCCAGCAGGGCCCCCTATGGCTACACCTTC	CASRAPYGYTF
.	17	.	TRBV2	TRBJ1-1	TGTGCCAGCAGTGGGCCCAGCGATCAGGGTTGGAACACTGAAGCTTTCTTT	CASSGPSDQGWNTEAFF
TRBD1	12	.	TRBV7-9	TRBJ2-1	TGTGCCAACGAACAGGGGGCCTATGAGCAGTTCTTC	CANEQGAYEQFF
.	15	.	TRBV9	TRBJ2-3	TGTGCCAGCAGCGTACAGCGGCACTACACAGATACGCAGTATTTT	CASSVQRHYTDTQYF
.	14	.	TRBV29-1	TRBJ2-7	TGCAGCGTTGAAGTCGTGGGGGGAACCTACGAGCAGTACTTC	CSVEVVGGTYEQYF
.	15	once	TRBV9	TRBJ2-2	TGTGCCAGCAGCGTAAGCGCCGCCAGCACCGGGGAGCTGTTTTTT	CASSVSAASTGELFF
.	13	few	TRBV7-2	TRBJ1-4	TGTGCCAGCAGCTTCTCCAGGGATGAAAAACTGTTTTTT	CASSFSRDEKLFF
TRBD2	14	.	TRBV27	TRBJ2-1	TGTGCCAGCAGTTTACAATCAGCGGGAACTGAGCAGTTCTTC	CASSLQSAGTEQFF
.	15	.	TRBV27	TRBJ2-3	TGTGCCAGCAGCTTGAGGGCCCCTAGCACAGATACGCAGTATTTT	CASSLRAPSTDTQYF
TRBD2	15	once	TRBV14	TRBJ2-7	TGTGCCAGCAGCGGGACTAGCGGGAACTTTTACGAGCAGTACTTC	CASSGTSGNFYEQYF
.	13	.	TRBV27	TRBJ2-1	TGTGCCAGCAGTTTATACCCGGACAATGAGCAGTTCTTC	CASSLYPDNEQFF
.	15	many	TRBV11-2	TRBJ1-4	TGTGCCAGCAGCTTAGCAGGAGGGACTAATGAAAAACTGTTTTTT	CASSLAGGTNEKLFF
.	14	.	TRBV6-5	TRBJ2-1	TGTGCCAGCAGTTCCGGGACAAATTACAATGAGCAGTTCTTC	CASSSGTNYNEQFF
.	12	.	TRBV2	TRBJ1-2	TGTGCCAGCACGGGAGATCACTATGGCTACACCTTC	CASTGDHYGYTF
TRBD1	14	.	TRBV5-5	TRBJ1-1	TGTGCCAGCCGACCGAGGACAGGGGGCACTGAAGCTTTCTTT	CASRPRTGGTEAFF
.	14	few	TRBV9	TRBJ1-1	TGTGCCAGCAGCATGCGAGGGATGAACACTGAAGCTTTCTTT	CASSMRGMNTEAFF
.	14	.	TRBV6-6	TRBJ1-5	TGTGCCAGCAGTTACCGACAGTTGGCTCAGCCCCAGCATTTT	CASSYRQLAQPQHF
TRBD1	14	.	TRBV19	TRBJ1-1	TGTGCCAGTAGTAAAGGACAGGTTAACACTGAAGCTTTCTTT	CASSKGQVNTEAFF
TRBD1	12	.	TRBV30	TRBJ2-7	TGTGCCTGGAGTGTAGGGGGCGCCTGGGAGTACTTC	CAWSVGGAWEYF
.	14	.	TRBV5-4	TRBJ2-1	TGTGCCAGCAGCCGACAGAGCTCCTACAATGAGCAGTTCTTC	CASSRQSSYNEQFF
TRBD2	16	.	TRBV6-5	TRBJ2-1	TGTGCCAGCAGTTACTGGGGGCGGGGGGCCTACAATGAGCAGTTCTTC	CASSYWGRGAYNEQFF
.	15	.	TRBV7-2	TRBJ2-7	TGTGCCAGCAGCTTTCAGGGATCGAGAACCTACGAGCAGTACTTC	CASSFQGSRTYEQYF
TRBD2	14	few	TRBV12-5	TRBJ2-1	TGTGCTAGTGGTTTCGCAGGGACTAACAATGAGCAGTTCTTC	CASGFAGTNNEQFF
.	18	.	TRBV6-2/TRBV6-3	TRBJ1-1	TGTGCCAGCAGTTACTCGTCCAGGTACGGCCTTATGAACACTGAAGCTTTCTTT	CASSYSSRYGLMNTEAFF
.	15	few	TRBV11-1	TRBJ2-7	TGTGCCAGCAGCTTAGGGCCCATCAACTCCTACGAGCAGTACTTC	CASSLGPINSYEQYF
TRBD2	15	.	TRBV28	TRBJ2-7	TGTGCCAGCAGTTTATTCGGCGGGAGCTCCTACGAGCAGTACTTC	CASSLFGGSSYEQYF
.	14	.	TRBV6-1	TRBJ1-5	TGTGCCAGCAGTGAAGGGAGCTTCAATCAGCCCCAGCATTTT	CASSEGSFNQPQHF
TRBD2	17	.	TRBV14	TRBJ2-1	TGTGCCAGCAGCCAGGGACCAAGGACTAGCGGGATCGGTGAGCAGTTCTTC	CASSQGPRTSGIGEQFF
.	14	.	TRBV28	TRBJ1-5	TGTGCCAGCAGTTTGGGGCAGCCTAATCAGCCCCAGCATTTT	CASSLGQPNQPQHF
.	15	few	TRBV2	TRBJ1-3	TGTGCCAGCAAAGCCGGCAGGGCCTCTGGAAACACCATATATTTT	CASKAGRASGNTIYF
.	14	.	TRBV5-1	TRBJ2-1	TGCGCCAGCAGGGTTCGGGAGATATACAATGAGCAGTTCTTC	CASRVREIYNEQFF
.	14	.	TRBV30	TRBJ2-3	TGTGCCGGCCGACAGGTTTTAGGGGCAGATACGCAGTATTTT	CAGRQVLGADTQYF
TRBD2	17	.	TRBV7-2	TRBJ2-1	TGTGCCAGCAGCTTAGCAGGCGGGAGCGGACCCTACAATGAGCAGTTCTTC	CASSLAGGSGPYNEQFF
.	15	.	TRBV7-9	TRBJ2-2	TGTGCCAGCAGCTTCAGGGTTACGAACACCGGGGAGCTGTTTTTT	CASSFRVTNTGELFF
TRBD1	12	.	TRBV7-2	TRBJ2-7	TGTGCCAGCAGCTTAGTTTCCGGGACAGCCCACTTC	CASSLVSGTAHF
.	18	.	TRBV3-1/TRBV3-2	TRBJ1-2	TGTGCCAGCAGCGCTAGTCAAATAAGGGTGACAGCCCTTTATGGCTACACCTTC	CASSASQIRVTALYGYTF
TRBD2	17	.	TRBV19	TRBJ2-7	TGTGCCAGTAGTCCAGGCCCGCGAGCGGGAGGGGTCTACGAGCAGTACTTC	CASSPGPRAGGVYEQYF
.	18	few	TRBV15	TRBJ1-5	TGTGCCACCAGCGAGAGGTCACCGGCAGAAATTAGCAATCAGCCCCAGCATTTT	CATSERSPAEISNQPQHF
TRBD1	12	.	TRBV29-1	TRBJ1-1	TGCAGCGTGGTACAGGGGGCGTCTGAAGCTTTCTTT	CSVVQGASEAFF
TRBD1	13	.	TRBV7-2	TRBJ2-7	TGTGCCAGCAGCGCGAACCGGGACAGCGAGCAGTACTTC	CASSANRDSEQYF
TRBD2	16	.	TRBV19	TRBJ2-7	TGTGCCAGTAATGAATCGGGTAGCGGGAGGGCCTACGAGCAGTACTTC	CASNESGSGRAYEQYF
.	13	.	TRBV5-1	TRBJ2-2	TGCGCCAGCAGACAGGGGAACACCGGGGAGCTGTTTTTT	CASRQGNTGELFF
TRBD1	16	.	TRBV7-7	TRBJ2-5	TGTGCCAGCAGCTTAAGGAGAGACAGGGGAAAAGAGACCCAGTACTTC	CASSLRRDRGKETQYF
.	15	once	TRBV28	TRBJ1-2	TGTGCCAGCAGCCCCCCGGGAGCCTTCCACTATGGCTACACCTTC	CASSPPGAFHYGYTF
TRBD1	15	.	TRBV28	TRBJ1-1	TGTGCCAGCAGTTTCGGGACAGGGGCGAAAACACAAGCTTTCTTT	CASSFGTGAKTQAFF
.	13	.	TRBV7-2	TRBJ1-2	TGTGCCAGCAGCCTAGGGACAAACTATGGCTACACCTTC	CASSLGTNYGYTF
.	14	.	TRBV7-2	TRBJ1-2	TGTGCCAGCAGCTTAGGGCAATCTAACTATGGCTACACCTTC	CASSLGQSNYGYTF
.	13	.	TRBV3-1/TRBV3-2	TRBJ1-2	TGTGCCAGCAGCCAAGCAGAAAACTATGGCTACACCTTC	CASSQAENYGYTF